This is a list of T cell receptor beta chains from one sample in a study of blood T cells in healthy people across ages. TCRdb passed the 5' RACE reads through MiXCR, listing each CDR3 protein once. The data contain 550,000 to 700,000 distinct CDR3 sequences, 25% to 30% of them singletons. Material: blood. The receptors derive from a woman in her seventies in good health. Each CDR3 is given with its conserved first and last residue. Each record gives: CDR3 DNA, CDR3 protein, J gene, V gene, CDR3 length, D gene, clone size. D genes are given only for firm matches. Where a row states a size, it is once, few, many or the class of an expanded clone; other rows omit it.

DNA: TGTGCCAGCAGCCAAGGTTTAAGGGGGGGCCAAGAGACCCAGTACTTC
CDR3: CASSQGLRGGQETQYF
J: TRBJ2-5
V: TRBV4-2
length: 16
D: -
size: -

DNA: TGCAGTGCTACTGCCCTAGCGGGGGACACGTACAATGAGCAGTTCTTC
CDR3: CSATALAGDTYNEQFF
J: TRBJ2-1
V: TRBV20-1
length: 16
D: TRBD2
size: -

DNA: TGTGCCAGCAAAGCGTCTAGCGGGGGGGGCGAGCAGTTCTTC
CDR3: CASKASSGGGEQFF
J: TRBJ2-1
V: TRBV6-2/TRBV6-3
length: 14
D: TRBD2
size: -

DNA: TGTGCCAGCAGGCGGAGCGGGGGGTCCCTTGGTCAGTACTTC
CDR3: CASRRSGGSLGQYF
J: TRBJ2-7
V: TRBV12-3/TRBV12-4
length: 14
D: TRBD2
size: few

DNA: TGTGCCAGCAGTTTCAATACGAACACTGAAGCTTTCTTT
CDR3: CASSFNTNTEAFF
J: TRBJ1-1
V: TRBV7-2
length: 13
D: -
size: -

DNA: TGTGCCAGCAGCTTTGGCCTAGCGGGGGGGCCGAGTACCGGGGAGCTGTTTTTT
CDR3: CASSFGLAGGPSTGELFF
J: TRBJ2-2
V: TRBV7-2
length: 18
D: TRBD2
size: few

DNA: TGTGCCAGCAGTAAAGGCCAGGGGGGAGGCTATGGCTACACCTTC
CDR3: CASSKGQGGGYGYTF
J: TRBJ1-2
V: TRBV25-1
length: 15
D: TRBD1
size: -

DNA: TGTGCTAGTGCTCTACAGGGCGATAATTCACCCCTCCACTTT
CDR3: CASALQGDNSPLHF
J: TRBJ1-6
V: TRBV12-5
length: 14
D: -
size: few

DNA: TGTGCCAGCAGCGCAGGGACAGCTTTAGGGGCCCTCCACTTT
CDR3: CASSAGTALGALHF
J: TRBJ1-6
V: TRBV7-2
length: 14
D: TRBD1
size: few

DNA: TGTGCCAGCAGCTCTGGGACAGACACTGAAGCTTTCTTT
CDR3: CASSSGTDTEAFF
J: TRBJ1-1
V: TRBV7-7
length: 13
D: TRBD1
size: -

DNA: TGTGCCAGCAGTGAGTACAATGAGCGGTTCTTC
CDR3: CASSEYNERFF
J: TRBJ2-5
V: TRBV6-1
length: 11
D: -
size: -

DNA: TGTGCCACCCGCGATTCAGGGGGGGAAGAGACCCAGTACTTC
CDR3: CATRDSGGEETQYF
J: TRBJ2-5
V: TRBV28
length: 14
D: -
size: -

DNA: TGTGCCAGCAGTTTAAGAGGGAGCTACACCTTC
CDR3: CASSLRGSYTF
J: TRBJ1-2
V: TRBV12-3/TRBV12-4
length: 11
D: -
size: few

DNA: TGCAGTGCTGGCAAAAACATTCAGTACTTC
CDR3: CSAGKNIQYF
J: TRBJ2-4
V: TRBV20-1
length: 10
D: -
size: few

DNA: TGCAGCTCTGGGTACGAGGCCGGGGGGGATACGCAGTATTTT
CDR3: CSSGYEAGGDTQYF
J: TRBJ2-3
V: TRBV29-1
length: 14
D: TRBD2
size: once

DNA: TGTGCCAGCAGCGTGGGGGGGGAGGTAGCTGGAAACACCATATATTTT
CDR3: CASSVGGEVAGNTIYF
J: TRBJ1-3
V: TRBV9
length: 16
D: -
size: -

DNA: TGTGCCAGCAGCGTAGACGGGGCGGGTGGCACTGAAGCTTTCTTT
CDR3: CASSVDGAGGTEAFF
J: TRBJ1-1
V: TRBV9
length: 15
D: -
size: -

DNA: TGTGCCAGCAGCAACGGGGGATCTGGGGCCAACGTCCTGACTTTC
CDR3: CASSNGGSGANVLTF
J: TRBJ2-6
V: TRBV6-2/TRBV6-3
length: 15
D: -
size: -

DNA: TGTGCCAGCAGCGTAGGAGCCTTCCGGAGTGCAGATACGCCGTATTTT
CDR3: CASSVGAFRSADTPYF
J: TRBJ2-3
V: TRBV9
length: 16
D: -
size: few

DNA: TGTGCCAGCAGTACAAGAAACTATGGCTACACCTTC
CDR3: CASSTRNYGYTF
J: TRBJ1-2
V: TRBV6-5
length: 12
D: -
size: -

DNA: TGTGCCAGCAGTTGGGTAGCCTCTGGGGCCAACGTCCTGACTTTC
CDR3: CASSWVASGANVLTF
J: TRBJ2-6
V: TRBV6-5
length: 15
D: -
size: -

DNA: TGCAGTGCTAGATCTGCCAATGAGCAGTTCTTC
CDR3: CSARSANEQFF
J: TRBJ2-1
V: TRBV20-1
length: 11
D: -
size: -

DNA: TGCGCCAGCAGCATAGTTCCGGGGGCCAACGTCCTGACTTTC
CDR3: CASSIVPGANVLTF
J: TRBJ2-6
V: TRBV5-1
length: 14
D: -
size: -

DNA: TGCAGTGCAGATCAAGAATCCATGTTTGGCAATGAGCAGTTCTTC
CDR3: CSADQESMFGNEQFF
J: TRBJ2-1
V: TRBV20-1
length: 15
D: -
size: once

DNA: TGTGCCAGCAGCTTAACCCCTGGACCGAAACGCTACACCTTC
CDR3: CASSLTPGPKRYTF
J: TRBJ1-2
V: TRBV7-8
length: 14
D: -
size: few

DNA: TGTGCCAGCAGCCCGGGACTAGCGGTCTACAATGAGCAGTTCTTC
CDR3: CASSPGLAVYNEQFF
J: TRBJ2-1
V: TRBV5-6
length: 15
D: TRBD2
size: many

DNA: TGTGCCAGCAGCTTAGGGGTGTTCTTTTCACCCCTCCACTTT
CDR3: CASSLGVFFSPLHF
J: TRBJ1-6
V: TRBV7-2
length: 14
D: -
size: -

DNA: TGCAGCGTTGAGGACTATGGCTACACCTTC
CDR3: CSVEDYGYTF
J: TRBJ1-2
V: TRBV29-1
length: 10
D: -
size: few

DNA: TGTGCCAGCTCACCACAGGACAGGCTTGGCTACACCTTC
CDR3: CASSPQDRLGYTF
J: TRBJ1-2
V: TRBV18
length: 13
D: TRBD1
size: few

DNA: TGTGTCACCGGGACAGGGGACTCCGTAGAGACCCAGTACTTC
CDR3: CVTGTGDSVETQYF
J: TRBJ2-5
V: TRBV6-1
length: 14
D: TRBD1
size: once

DNA: TGTGCCAGCTCACCACGGTCGGCGAGCTACAATGAGCAGTTCTTC
CDR3: CASSPRSASYNEQFF
J: TRBJ2-1
V: TRBV18
length: 15
D: -
size: -

DNA: TGTGCCAGCAGCTTAACAGGGGATGGGGCCAACGTCCTGACTTTC
CDR3: CASSLTGDGANVLTF
J: TRBJ2-6
V: TRBV7-3
length: 15
D: -
size: few

DNA: TGTGCCAGCAGCCAAGCCCACCCCGGACAGGGTGGCGGCTACACCTTC
CDR3: CASSQAHPGQGGGYTF
J: TRBJ1-2
V: TRBV4-2
length: 16
D: TRBD1
size: -

DNA: TGTGCCAGCAGCCAGCGGGGGGGGCGTAAGAACACTGAAGCTTTCTTT
CDR3: CASSQRGGRKNTEAFF
J: TRBJ1-1
V: TRBV3-1
length: 16
D: -
size: -

DNA: TGTGCCAGCAGCTCAGGGACAGGGTATGGGGCCTACGAGCAGTACTTC
CDR3: CASSSGTGYGAYEQYF
J: TRBJ2-7
V: TRBV11-2
length: 16
D: TRBD1
size: -

DNA: TGCAGCGCCCCAGACTGGGTAGGAAACACCATATATTTT
CDR3: CSAPDWVGNTIYF
J: TRBJ1-3
V: TRBV29-1
length: 13
D: -
size: few

DNA: TGTGCCAGCAGCCAAGGGGGGGGTGGGACCCAGTACTTC
CDR3: CASSQGGGGTQYF
J: TRBJ2-5
V: TRBV7-8
length: 13
D: -
size: -

DNA: TGTGCCAGCAAAGGAGGGTCCAGGAACGAAAAACTGTTTTTT
CDR3: CASKGGSRNEKLFF
J: TRBJ1-4
V: TRBV5-6
length: 14
D: -
size: -

DNA: TGTGCCAGCAGCGAAAGCGGTAACTCCTGGGAGCAGTACTTC
CDR3: CASSESGNSWEQYF
J: TRBJ2-7
V: TRBV11-2
length: 14
D: -
size: -

DNA: TGTGCCAGCAGTTACTCGGGCAGGGGCGAGGGCAAAAACATTCAGTACTTC
CDR3: CASSYSGRGEGKNIQYF
J: TRBJ2-4
V: TRBV6-5
length: 17
D: -
size: -

DNA: TGTGCCAGCAGTTCGTACCGGGACTTCCTAACCTACAATGAGCAGTTCTTC
CDR3: CASSSYRDFLTYNEQFF
J: TRBJ2-1
V: TRBV6-2/TRBV6-3
length: 17
D: -
size: few